One and the same sample provided the 27 T cell receptor beta chains below, sequenced in a study of CD8 T cells in Susac syndrome. After extraction with the RNeasy kit, roughly 0.5 to 1 ug of the RNA was reverse transcribed using random hexamers. MiXCR, applied by TCRdb to the immunoSEQ multiplex PCR reads, yields one record per CDR3 protein. The repertoire consists of about 180,000 distinct CDR3 sequences, with under 97% occurring once and the leading ten covering approximately 0.088%. Sequencing input: CD4+ T cells from PBMCs. The receptors shown here come from a human donor with multiple sclerosis.

This rearrangement joins TRBV5-1 to TRBJ1-1; perhaps TRBD1 as D (5 bases). CDR1 SGHRS and CDR2 YFSETQ come from the germline V gene. Trimming shortened V by 0 bases and J by 5 bases, and 8 bases separated the two germline ends. This CDR3 has 13 amino acids. As DNA, the CDR3 is TGCGCCAGCAGCTTGGATGGGGGAACTGAAGCTTTCTTT. It codes for CASSLDGGTEAFF. The complete variable domain, with remaining parts taken from reference TRBV5-1 and TRBJ1-1, reads KAGVTQTPRYLIKTRGQQVTLSCSPISGHRSVSWYQQTPGQGLQFLFEYFSETQRNKGNFPGRFSGRQFSNSRSEMNVSTLELGDSALYLCASSLDGGTEAFFGQGTRLTVV.

This chain connects TRBV25-1 to TRBJ2-1; the D gene is possibly TRBD1 (6 bases). The CDR3 sequence is 15 residues long. The V end lost 5 bases, the J end lost 7 bases, and 18 bases lay between the germline ends. In germline, CDR1 is MGHDK, CDR2 SYGVNS. As DNA, the CDR3 is TGTGCCAGCAGTCTACAGGGCTCAACGAGGAATGAGCAGTTCTTC. Protein product: CASSLQGSTRNEQFF.

This chain connects TRBV23-1 to TRBJ2-1; D is unclear. TRBV23-1 is an open reading frame, and its role is uncertain. With 3 bases removed from V and 6 bases from J, the gap between germline ends came to 6 bases. This CDR3 spans 12 amino acids. As DNA, the CDR3 is TGCGCCAGCAGTCAGGACGGCAATGAGCAGTTCTTC. It translates to CASSQDGNEQFF.

The table lists this clonotype with a few counts. V gene TRBV3-1 combines with J gene TRBJ1-1, with D tentatively TRBD1 (5 bases). The CDR3 contains 13 residues. Trimming cost V 1 base and J 5 bases, with 8 bases left between them. The germline V gene has CDR1 LGHDT and CDR2 YNNKEL (reference sequence). The CDR3 protein is CASSQVGGTEAFF. The CDR3 DNA reads as TGTGCCAGCAGCCAAGTGGGGGGGACTGAAGCTTTCTTT. Filled out from reference TRBV3-1 and TRBJ1-1, the complete variable domain reads DTAVSQTPKYLVTQMGNDKSIKCEQNLGHDTMYWYKQDSKKFLKIMFSYNNKELIINETVPNRFSPKSPDKAHLNLHINSLELGDSAVYFCASSQVGGTEAFFGQGTRLTVV.

V is TRBV28 and J is TRBJ1-2; D unclear. The CDR3 extends over 14 amino acids. Trimming shortened V by 4 bases and J by 8 bases, and 17 bases separated the two germline ends. Germline values: CDR1 MDHEN, CDR2 SYDVKM. The DNA for the CDR3 is TGTGCCAGCAGTTCGCTCCCCAACAGTTGGGGCTACACCTTC. This translates into CASSSLPNSWGYTF.

J is TRBJ2-1 and V is TRBV24-1, with D tentatively TRBD1 (5 bases). V was shortened by 4 bases and J by 9 bases, with 9 bases between the two germline ends. CDR1 and CDR2 from the germline V gene are KGHDR and SFDVKD. The CDR3 is 12 residues long. CDR3 bases: TGTGCCACCAGTGAACCGGACACTGAGCAGTTCTTC. Encoded protein: CATSEPDTEQFF.

This clonotype was observed a single time. This chain connects TRBV3-1 to TRBJ2-7; a possible D gene is TRBD1 (6 bases). Trimming shortened V by 5 bases and J by 4 bases, and 15 bases separated the two germline ends. CDR1 LGHDT and CDR2 YNNKEL come from the germline V gene (reference sequence). This CDR3 is built from 14 residues. The CDR3 DNA reads TGTGCCAGCAGCAGAAGGACAGCGGAATACGAGCAGTACTTC. Amino acids: CASSRRTAEYEQYF.

J is TRBJ2-4 and V is TRBV11-3, with D hard to call. The CDR3 is made up of 11 amino acids. The germline V gene encodes CDR1 SGHNT and CDR2 YENEEA. Deletions cut 4 bases from V and 11 bases from J, with 9 bases between. The CDR3 sequence is CASSSGPFQYF. CDR3 DNA sequence: TGTGCCAGCAGCTCAGGACCATTTCAGTACTTC.

The chain employs TRBV11-1 and TRBJ2-1; TRBD2 aligns across 9 bases. This CDR3 comprises 16 residues. Germline V gene sequence: CDR1 SGHAT, CDR2 FQDESV (reference sequence). J lost 8 bases, V lost 3 bases, and 11 bases had no gene match. The CDR3 DNA follows: TGTGCCAGCAGCTTGAGGCGGGGGGGCCTCCGCGATGAGCAGTTCTTC. Translation gives CASSLRRGGLRDEQFF.

This chain connects TRBV4-3 to TRBJ1-6, with D tentatively TRBD1 (5 bases). Looked up from germline, CDR1 is LGHNA and CDR2 is YSLEER. This CDR3 is built from 14 residues. Trimming pared 1 base from V and 12 bases from J, leaving 13 bases between. The CDR3 here is CASSQVLRDRPLHF. The CDR3 region has the DNA TGCGCCAGCAGCCAAGTTTTGAGGGACCGACCCCTCCACTTT.

V is TRBV7-2 and J is TRBJ2-3, with a weak D call TRBD2 (5 bases). This CDR3 region has 11 residues. Trimming pared 11 bases from V and 2 bases from J, leaving 8 bases between. From germline, CDR1 is SGHTA and CDR2 FQGNSA. CDR3 loop: CASTNTDTQYF. In nucleotides, the CDR3 is TGTGCCTCGACTAACACAGATACGCAGTATTTT. Full variable domain (outside the CDR3, taken from reference TRBV7-2 and TRBJ2-3): GAGVSQSPSNKVTEKGKDVELRCDPISGHTALYWYRQSLGQGLEFLIYFQGNSAPDKSGLPSDRFSAERTGGSVSTLTIQRTQQEDSAVYLCASTNTDTQYFGPGTRLTVL.

The rearrangement joins TRBV28 to TRBJ1-5; no reliable D call. The length of the CDR3 is 12 residues. The V gene lost 10 bases and the J gene lost 3 bases, with 10 bases spanning the gap. Per the germline V gene, CDR1 is MDHEN and CDR2 is SYDVKM. The DNA of the CDR3 is TGTGCCACCCGAGAAACCAATCAGCCCCAGCATTTT. Translating it yields CATRETNQPQHF.

This chain links TRBV30 with TRBJ1-4; perhaps TRBD1 as D (6 bases). Germline-derived CDR1 and CDR2 are GTSNPN and SVGIG (reference sequence). CDR3 length: 15 residues. Deletions cut 6 bases from V and 7 bases from J, with 21 bases between. CDR3 coding DNA: TGTGCCTGCGCTAGCGCGGGACACGGGAGTGAAAAACTGTTTTTT. It translates to CACASAGHGSEKLFF.

The rearrangement uses TRBV7-9 and TRBJ1-1; the D gene is possibly TRBD1 (6 bases). Germline lookup yields CDR1 SEHNR and CDR2 FQNEAQ (reference sequence). This CDR3 comprises 14 residues. Trimming left V 2 bases short and J 3 bases short, with 10 bases between. The CDR3 spells CASSLSGVDTEAFF. The CDR3 coding sequence is TGTGCCAGCAGCTTATCAGGGGTAGACACTGAAGCTTTCTTT.

V and J are TRBV5-1 and TRBJ2-6; 8 nucleotides align to TRBD1. CDR1 and CDR2 from the germline V gene are SGHRS and YFSETQ. Trimming at V came to 0 bases and at J to 2 bases, leaving 4 bases not matched to a gene. CDR3 length: 17 residues. The CDR3: CASSLAGGLPGANVLTF. Here the CDR3 DNA reads TGCGCCAGCAGCTTGGCAGGGGGCTTACCTGGGGCCAACGTCCTGACTTTC. Full variable domain (outside the CDR3, taken from reference TRBV5-1 and TRBJ2-6): KAGVTQTPRYLIKTRGQQVTLSCSPISGHRSVSWYQQTPGQGLQFLFEYFSETQRNKGNFPGRFSGRQFSNSRSEMNVSTLELGDSALYLCASSLAGGLPGANVLTFGAGSRLTVL.

The J gene is TRBJ2-7, the V gene TRBV7-8; D gene uncertain. V was clipped by 3 bases and J by 2 bases, with 14 bases between them. Germline lookup yields CDR1 SGHVS and CDR2 FQNEAQ. The length of the CDR3 is 15 residues. The CDR3 nucleotides read TGTGCCAGCAGCTTCCTCCCGGGTTTAGCCTACGAGCAGTACTTC. It encodes CASSFLPGLAYEQYF.

The rearrangement uses TRBV11-2 and TRBJ2-1; TRBD1 matches 9 bases. The CDR3 covers 12 residues. Germline assignment: CDR1 SGHAT and CDR2 FQNNGV. V gave up 6 bases and J gave up 9 bases; unmatched junction bases: 3. The CDR3 region is CASRRGQGEQFF. The DNA of the CDR3 is TGTGCCAGCAGACGGGGACAGGGTGAGCAGTTCTTC. Supplemented by reference TRBV11-2 and TRBJ2-1, the full variable domain reads EAGVAQSPRYKIIEKRQSVAFWCNPISGHATLYWYQQILGQGPKLLIQFQNNGVVDDSQLPKDRFSAERLKGVDSTLKIQPAKLEDSAVYLCASRRGQGEQFFGPGTRLTVL.

The chain is built from TRBV6-1 and TRBJ2-1, with a possible D match to TRBD2 (5 bases). Germline-derived CDR1 and CDR2 are MNHNS and SASEGT. This CDR3 has 14 residues. Trimming shortened V by 8 bases and J by 3 bases, and 14 bases separated the two germline ends. The CDR3: CASDSRLFYNEQFF. CDR3 DNA: TGTGCCAGCGACTCGAGACTATTCTACAATGAGCAGTTCTTC.

In this sample, this clonotype turned up a few times. This sequence joins TRBV7-9 and TRBJ2-1; 11 positions agree with TRBD2. V lost 6 bases and J lost 0; bases outside the gene matches: 4. Germline V lookup: CDR1 SEHNR, CDR2 FQNEAQ (reference sequence). The CDR3 runs to 16 residues. The CDR3 nucleotides are TGTGCCAGCAGTCCTAGCGGGGGGAGCTCCTACAATGAGCAGTTCTTC. Translating gives CASSPSGGSSYNEQFF.

The V and J genes are TRBV20-1 and TRBJ2-5, with 7 nucleotides matching TRBD1. The V segment lost 0 bases and the J segment 4 bases; nucleotides outside the gene matches: 5. The germline gives CDR1 DFQATT, CDR2 SNEGSKA (reference sequence). The CDR3 is 14 amino acids. Here the CDR3 reads CSARDMSGGETQYF. CDR3 nucleotide sequence: TGCAGTGCTAGAGATATGTCAGGGGGAGAGACCCAGTACTTC.

V gene TRBV30 combines with J gene TRBJ1-5, with D unclear. Germline lookup yields CDR1 GTSNPN and CDR2 SVGIG (reference sequence). The CDR3 covers 13 residues. V lost 1 base to trimming and J lost 7 bases, with 11 bases between them. DNA for the CDR3: TGTGCCTGGAGTGGGGGAAATCAGCAGCCCCAGCATTTT. As protein: CAWSGGNQQPQHF.

The chain has TRBV6-5 and TRBJ1-2, with 7 nucleotides matching TRBD1. The CDR3 consists of 12 residues. After removal of 6 bases from V and 9 bases from J, the junction contained 7 bases not matched to a gene. Germline V gene data show CDR1 as MNHEY and CDR2 as SVGAGI. The CDR3 is CASSTRGLSYTF. CDR3 nucleotide sequence: TGTGCCAGCAGCACCAGGGGGTTGAGCTACACCTTC.

The chain is built from TRBV28 and TRBJ2-3; a possible D gene is TRBD1 (5 bases). The CDR3 is 14 residues long. The germline V gene has CDR1 MDHEN and CDR2 SYDVKM. V lost 3 bases, J lost 4 bases, and 11 bases lay in between. As DNA, the CDR3 is TGTGCCAGCAGTTTGGGGCTAGAGTCAGATACGCAGTATTTT. This codes for CASSLGLESDTQYF. Based on the CDR3 plus reference TRBV28 and TRBJ2-3, the full variable domain is DVKVTQSSRYLVKRTGEKVFLECVQDMDHENMFWYRQDPGLGLRLIYFSYDVKMKEKGDIPEGYSVSREKKERFSLILESASTNQTSMYLCASSLGLESDTQYFGPGTRLTVL.

The chain recombines TRBV11-2 with TRBJ2-3, with D tentatively TRBD1 (6 bases). The V end lost 5 bases, the J end lost 6 bases, and 15 bases lay between the germline ends. The CDR3 totals 14 residues. Germline CDR1 SGHAT, CDR2 FQNNGV. CDR3 coding DNA: TGTGCCAGCAGCAAATTAAACAGGGTGGATACGCAGTATTTT. This gives the protein CASSKLNRVDTQYF.

The chain uses TRBV30 and TRBJ2-1; unclear D gene. CDR1 GTSNPN and CDR2 SVGIG come from the germline V gene (reference sequence). This CDR3 is built from 13 residues. Trimming left V 1 base short and J 0 bases short, with 4 bases between. The CDR3 coding sequence is TGTGCCTGGAGTGAGGACTCCTACAATGAGCAGTTCTTC. It codes for CAWSEDSYNEQFF.

The gene calls are TRBV6-5 and TRBJ1-2; D may be TRBD1 (5 bases). V lost 4 bases, J lost 8 bases, and 20 bases lay in between. The CDR3 totals 15 residues. Germline values: CDR1 MNHEY, CDR2 SVGAGI. Here the CDR3 reads CASSSRSGQVRGYTF. CDR3 DNA: TGTGCCAGCAGTTCCCGCTCAGGGCAGGTGCGAGGCTACACCTTC.

The rearrangement joins TRBV10-3 to TRBJ2-5; D is unresolved. This CDR3 is built from 14 residues. Germline V CDR1 and CDR2: ENHRY, SYGVKD. V lost 3 bases, J lost 0 bases, and 8 bases lay in between. CDR3 in DNA: TGTGCCATCAGTGAAAGGATGTACCAAGAGACCCAGTACTTC. It specifies CAISERMYQETQYF.